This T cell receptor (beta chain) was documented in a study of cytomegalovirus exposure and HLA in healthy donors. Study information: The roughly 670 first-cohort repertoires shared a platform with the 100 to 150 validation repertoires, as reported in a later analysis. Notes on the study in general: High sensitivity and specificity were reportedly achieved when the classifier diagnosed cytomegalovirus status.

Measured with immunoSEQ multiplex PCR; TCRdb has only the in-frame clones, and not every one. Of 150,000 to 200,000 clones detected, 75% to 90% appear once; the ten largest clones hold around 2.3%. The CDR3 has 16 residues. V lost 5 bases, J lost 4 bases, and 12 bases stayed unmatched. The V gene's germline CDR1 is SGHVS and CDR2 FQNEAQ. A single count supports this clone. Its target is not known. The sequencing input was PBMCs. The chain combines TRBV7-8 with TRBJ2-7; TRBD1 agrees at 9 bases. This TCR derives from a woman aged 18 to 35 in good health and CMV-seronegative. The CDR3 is CASSLTPSGTGYEQYF. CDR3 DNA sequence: TGTGCCAGCAGCCTTACTCCATCCGGGACAGGGTACGAGCAGTACTTC.